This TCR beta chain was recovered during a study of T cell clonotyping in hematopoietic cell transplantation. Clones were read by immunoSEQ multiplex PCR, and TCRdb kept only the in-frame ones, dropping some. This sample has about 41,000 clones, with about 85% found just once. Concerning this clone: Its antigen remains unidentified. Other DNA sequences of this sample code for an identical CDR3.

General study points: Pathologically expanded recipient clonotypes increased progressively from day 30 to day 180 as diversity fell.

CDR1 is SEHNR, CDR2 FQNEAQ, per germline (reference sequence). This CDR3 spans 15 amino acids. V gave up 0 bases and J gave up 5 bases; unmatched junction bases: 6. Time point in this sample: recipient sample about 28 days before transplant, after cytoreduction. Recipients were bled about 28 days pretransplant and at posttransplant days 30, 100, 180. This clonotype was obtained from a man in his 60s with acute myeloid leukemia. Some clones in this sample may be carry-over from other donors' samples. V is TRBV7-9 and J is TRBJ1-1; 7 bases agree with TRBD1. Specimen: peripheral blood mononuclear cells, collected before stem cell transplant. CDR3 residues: CASSLAEGAGTEAFF. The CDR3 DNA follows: TGTGCCAGCAGCTTAGCGGAGGGGGCTGGGACTGAAGCTTTCTTT.